This entry features one TCR beta chain sequence. Its antigen is not identified. The read falls 3 residues short of the CDR3 end, and the missing part is taken from the germline J gene. Only in-frame clones appear in the TCRdb table, and some are missing; sequencing was by immunoSEQ multiplex PCR. The sample has around 1,700 clones. The source of the sample is a study of Tregs in tolerant kidney transplant recipients. The V gene's germline CDR1 is SGHAT and CDR2 FQNNGV. The CDR3 totals 15 residues. The V end lost 1 base, the J end lost 5 bases, and 13 bases lay between the germline ends. After roughly six days with irradiated graft donor PBMCs, CFSE-labeled recipient PBMCs were FACS-sorted. General study findings and limits: Few patients were studied, so findings need validation in larger groups. Changing PCR primers prevented nucleotide comparison between some patients' samples.

This receptor was obtained from a human patient who received a combined kidney and bone marrow transplant. Material: CD4+ T cells from blood cultured with allogeneic cells, obtained before the transplant. J is TRBJ2-3 and V is TRBV11-2; maybe TRBD1 (5 bases). CDR3 loop: CASSLGAKRGDTQYF. Incomplete CDR3 DNA: TGTGCCAGCAGCTTAGGGGCTAAAAGGGGAGATACG.